This T cell receptor (beta chain) emerged from a study of T-cell reconstitution after alpha-beta-depleted transplantation in children. It was with unique molecular identifiers that the TCRbeta library was prepared. From the PCR reads, TCRdb called clonotypes with MiXCR, one entry per CDR3 protein. Found here are almost 500,000 distinct CDR3 sequences, about 10% of them singletons; the top ten hold approximately 2%. This clonotype has a count of ten or more. Its antigen is undetermined. Regarding the study as a whole: A year post-transplant, T-cell counts and diversity derived mostly from newly produced T cells.

Trimming left V 2 bases short and J 9 bases short, with 11 bases between. Germline V gives CDR1 MNHEY, CDR2 SMNVEV (reference sequence). CDR3 length: 13 residues. This specimen was PBMCs, taken before TCRalphabeta/CD19-depleted stem cell transplant. This rearrangement joins TRBV27 to TRBJ2-4; no firm D call. This sequence originates from a child aged 2-15 years with inherited bone marrow failure, due to receive a stem cell transplant. CDR3 DNA sequence: TGTGCCAGCAGTTTAAATCTGGACCGCATTCAGTACTTC. Its protein product is CASSLNLDRIQYF.